Presented here are 17 T cell receptor beta chains from one specimen sequenced in a study of cytomegalovirus exposure and HLA in healthy donors. The PCR contained 60 Vbeta and 13 Jbeta primers. Measured with immunoSEQ multiplex PCR; TCRdb has only the in-frame clones, and not every one. The sample shows about 150,000 clones, about four fifths of them seen only once. The sequenced material came from PBMCs. All receptors derive from a man aged 18-30 years in good health and CMV-seronegative.

The chain uses TRBV10-3 and TRBJ1-2, with unresolved D. CDR1 and CDR2 from the germline V gene are ENHRY and SYGVKD. Trimming took off 4 bases at V and 1 base at J, with 7 bases between the two ends. The CDR3 is 13 amino acids. This CDR3 is CAISGGGNYGYTF. The CDR3 DNA is TGTGCCATCAGTGGAGGAGGTAACTATGGCTACACCTTC.

For this clone: Germline is not matched at one junction end, which may reflect a read error. The rearrangement links TRBV10-1 to TRBJ2-4; D uncertain. Germline CDR1 and CDR2: WNHNN and SYGVQD (reference sequence). CDR3 size: 16 residues. The CDR3 loop reads CASRPQTDVGKNSQYF. In DNA form, the CDR3 reads TGCGCCAGCCGCCCTCAGACCGACGTAGGCAAAAACAGTCAGTACTTC.

This rearrangement joins TRBV10-3 to TRBJ2-3; possible D gene TRBD1, 6 bases. This CDR3 has 15 residues. V shed 4 bases and J shed 0 bases, with 11 bases lying between them. Germline V gene lookup returns CDR1 ENHRY and CDR2 SYGVKD. The CDR3 spells CAISGTGWSTDTQYF. In DNA, the CDR3 is TGTGCCATCAGTGGTACAGGGTGGAGCACAGATACGCAGTATTTT.

This clone was seen only a few times. The V call is TRBV18, the J call TRBJ2-3; a weak D match, TRBD2 (6 bases). CDR3 length: 14 residues. Germline CDR1 KGHSH, CDR2 LQKENI. Trimming took 3 bases from V and 0 from J, leaving 7 bases between them. CDR3 amino acids: CASSPTRSTDTQYF. The DNA of the CDR3 is TGTGCCAGCTCACCGACTAGAAGCACAGATACGCAGTATTTT.

This clone was seen only once. V is TRBV4-1 and J is TRBJ2-7, with D tentatively TRBD1 (5 bases). Trimming removed 1 base from V and 2 bases from J, with 12 bases in between. This CDR3 has 15 residues. Germline assignment: CDR1 MGHRA and CDR2 YSYEKL. CDR3 coding DNA: TGCGCCAGCAGCCAAGGAGGTCAGGGAACCTACGAGCAGTACTTC. Protein: CASSQGGQGTYEQYF.

The rearrangement uses TRBV11-2 and TRBJ2-7; D may be TRBD2 (6 bases). The CDR3 has 15 amino acids. Between the trimmed V and J ends, which lost 3 bases and 3 bases, there was a span of 15 bases. Germline loops: CDR1 SGHAT, CDR2 FQNNGV. The CDR3 reads CASSFSGTGHYEQYV. The CDR3 nucleotides are TGTGCCAGCAGCTTTTCCGGGACTGGCCACTACGAGCAGTACGTC.

CDR3 sequence: CASSPRTSGVTAVEQYF. The CDR3 region has the DNA TGTGCCAGCAGCCCGCGGACTAGCGGGGTCACCGCTGTCGAGCAGTACTTC. The chain uses TRBV7-2 and TRBJ2-7, with 12 bases that match TRBD2. From germline, CDR1 is SGHTA and CDR2 FQGNSA. With 5 bases clipped from V and 6 bases from J, the junction kept 14 bases outside the gene matches. The length of the CDR3 is 17 residues.

The CDR3 nucleotides are TGTGCCAGCAGCCCGGAGGAGGGTGTTAGCTATGGCTACACCTTC. Protein product: CASSPEEGVSYGYTF. V is TRBV5-4 and J is TRBJ1-2; no definite D call. Trimming removed 4 bases at V and 4 bases at J, with 17 bases between. The CDR3 is 15 amino acids. The germline V gene has CDR1 SGHNT and CDR2 YYREEE (reference sequence).

This clone was recorded a few times. DNA for the CDR3: TGTGCCAGCTCACCACCCTCGGTTCCCTCTGGGGCCAACGTCCTGACTTTC. The encoded protein is CASSPPSVPSGANVLTF. The chain couples TRBV18 to TRBJ2-6; D not resolved. The CDR3 consists of 17 residues. V lost 0 bases to trimming and J lost 0 bases, with 9 bases between them. Germline loops: CDR1 KGHSH, CDR2 LQKENI. Together with reference TRBV18 and TRBJ2-6, the CDR3 gives the full variable domain: NAGVMQNPRHLVRRRGQEARLRCSPMKGHSHVYWYRQLPEEGLKFMVYLQKENIIDESGMPKERFSAEFPKEGPSILRIQQVVRGDSAAYFCASSPPSVPSGANVLTFGAGSRLTVL.

The chain carries TRBV6-1 and TRBJ2-3; 7 bases fit TRBD1. CDR1 and CDR2 (germline): MNHNS, SASEGT. V lost 6 bases, J lost 1 base, and 4 bases stayed unmatched. The CDR3 extends over 14 amino acids. The CDR3 DNA reads TGTGCCAGCAGGAGGACAGGAGGCACAGATACGCAGTATTTT. It yields the protein CASRRTGGTDTQYF.

The V call is TRBV7-2, the J call TRBJ2-4; TRBD1 agrees at 10 bases. The CDR3 extends over 16 amino acids. The junction had 6 bases not matched to a gene; V was cut back by 1 base and J by 6 bases. Per germline, CDR1 SGHTA and CDR2 FQGNSA. In DNA, the CDR3 is TGTGCCAGCAGCTTAGGACAGGGGGCTTCGGGAAACATTCAGTACTTC. Its translation is CASSLGQGASGNIQYF.

The chain has TRBV5-4 and TRBJ2-2; TRBD1 matches 11 bases. V was clipped by 4 bases and J by 4 bases; unmatched bases: 9. There are 17 residues in the CDR3. The V gene's germline CDR1 is SGHNT and CDR2 YYREEE (reference sequence). The CDR3 DNA reads as TGTGCCAGCAGCAGGGACAGGGGGACTAGACCCACCGGGGAGCTGTTTTTT. It specifies CASSRDRGTRPTGELFF.

The rearrangement joins TRBV7-9 to TRBJ2-1, with 8 nucleotides matching TRBD2. Germline lookup yields CDR1 SEHNR and CDR2 FQNEAQ (reference sequence). Unmatched junction bases numbered 14, after V lost 3 bases and J lost 1 base. The CDR3 totals 19 residues. The CDR3 DNA follows: TGTGCCAGCAGCTTTAGTGTCGGGGGGGCCTTCGAGTCCTACAATGAGCAGTTCTTC. Its protein is CASSFSVGGAFESYNEQFF.

This clone was counted only a few times. This chain's CDR3 is CASSLTGNQPQHF. The CDR3 nucleotides read TGTGCCAGCAGCTTAACAGGGAATCAGCCCCAGCATTTT. The chain links TRBV5-6 to TRBJ1-5; maybe TRBD1 (6 bases). The CDR3 spans 13 residues. V gave up 2 bases and J gave up 4 bases, with 7 bases separating them. Germline CDR1 and CDR2: SGHDT and YYEEEE.

The chain recombines TRBV18 with TRBJ1-1, with TRBD1 as a possible D gene (5 bases). Looked up from germline, CDR1 is KGHSH and CDR2 is LQKENI. CDR3 length equals 13 residues. Trimming removed 1 base at V and 11 bases at J, with 14 bases between. Here the CDR3 reads CASSPLPGEAAFF. The CDR3 coding sequence is TGTGCCAGCTCACCACTTCCGGGGGAAGCGGCTTTCTTT.

J is TRBJ2-1 and V is TRBV7-7; D might be TRBD2 (5 bases). Germline-derived CDR1 and CDR2 are SSHAT and FNYEAQ (reference sequence). V gave up 2 bases and J gave up 0 bases, with 11 bases separating them. The CDR3 runs to 16 residues. The CDR3 loop is CASSLNTGSSYNEQFF. As DNA, the CDR3 is TGTGCCAGCAGCTTAAACACTGGGAGCTCCTACAATGAGCAGTTCTTC.

J is TRBJ1-4 and V is TRBV27; no clear D gene. The CDR3 consists of 14 residues. V dropped 0 bases and J dropped 10 bases, with 12 bases sitting between them. Germline V lookup: CDR1 MNHEY, CDR2 SMNVEV (reference sequence). The CDR3 region is CASSLSVEPGKLFF. The CDR3 DNA is TGTGCCAGCAGTTTATCGGTAGAGCCTGGAAAACTGTTTTTT.